This TCR beta chain originates from a study of OX40 agonist ivuxolimab in advanced cancers. On this clone: Its antigen is unidentified. The same CDR3 is also encoded by other DNA sequences in this sample.

Some clones are missing from TCRdb's copy, which holds only in-frame ones; the method was immunoSEQ multiplex PCR. The sample lists under 85,000 clones, 75% to 90% occurring once. Whole-study findings and limits: Expanded clones were, on average, more numerous in CD8+ T cells than in CD4+.

CDR3 size: 13 residues. Trimming removed 4 bases from V and 5 bases from J; junction bases left unmatched: 1. Looked up from germline, CDR1 is SGHKS and CDR2 is YYEKEE (reference sequence). V and J are TRBV5-5 and TRBJ1-5, with 9 bases fitting TRBD1. This sequence was found in an adult with an advanced solid tumor such as melanoma, head and neck, liver or kidney cancer. The sequences come from CD4+ or CD8+ T cells sorted from blood, collected in a trial of the OX40 agonist ivuxolimab. The CDR3 protein is CASSRTGDQPQHF. The CDR3 coding sequence is TGTGCCAGCAGCAGGACAGGGGATCAGCCCCAGCATTTT.